Below are 13 T cell receptor beta chains sequenced from a single sample in a study of control samples from healthy donors and cancer patients. Clones were read by immunoSEQ multiplex PCR, and TCRdb kept only the in-frame ones, dropping some. The sample lists roughly 120,000 clones, about 89% occurring once. Specimen: blood. These receptors all stem from a woman between 18 and 29 years old in good health.

This chain links TRBV29-1 with TRBJ2-3, with 9 bases fitting TRBD1. V lost 1 base, J lost 7 bases, and 6 bases stayed unmatched. The CDR3 covers 14 residues. Per the germline V gene, CDR1 is SQVTM and CDR2 is ANQGSEA. DNA of the CDR3: TGCAGCGTTGAAGGGGGGACAGGGAGAAATACGCAGTATTTT. Translation gives CSVEGGTGRNTQYF.

The V call is TRBV7-2, the J call TRBJ2-1; the D gene could be TRBD1 or TRBD2 (6 bases each). The germline CDR1 and CDR2 sequences are SGHTA and FQGNSA. The CDR3 is 16 residues long. The ends were cut back, 5 bases at V and 9 bases at J, with 23 bases in the middle. The CDR3 is CASSKGGHWTGVEQFF. CDR3 DNA sequence: TGTGCCAGCAGCAAGGGGGGACACTGGACCGGGGTTGAGCAGTTCTTC.

This chain connects TRBV27 to TRBJ2-1; TRBD1 matches at 7 bases. This CDR3 has 15 amino acids. Trimming at V came to 2 bases and at J to 8 bases, leaving 9 bases not matched to a gene. Per germline, CDR1 MNHEY and CDR2 SMNVEV (reference sequence). CDR3 protein: CASSLGPGGNDEQFF. The CDR3 DNA reads as TGTGCCAGCAGTTTAGGTCCAGGGGGTAACGATGAGCAGTTCTTC.

The V call is TRBV7-3, the J call TRBJ2-4, with D possibly being TRBD1 (5 bases). Looked up from germline, CDR1 is SGHTA and CDR2 is FQGTGA. There are 13 residues in the CDR3. Deletions cut 2 bases from V and 9 bases from J, with 11 bases between. The CDR3 is CASSLYQGGIQYF. The CDR3 region has the DNA TGTGCCAGCAGCTTATATCAGGGCGGCATTCAGTACTTC.

The V gene is TRBV19, the J gene TRBJ1-5; D ambiguous. With 3 bases removed from V and 0 bases from J, the gap between germline ends came to 9 bases. CDR3 length: 15 residues. CDR1 LNHDA and CDR2 SQIVND come from the germline V gene (reference sequence). This CDR3 is CASSMGGNSNQPQHF. The CDR3 DNA reads TGTGCCAGTAGTATGGGCGGTAATAGCAATCAGCCCCAGCATTTT.

This clone showed up just once. The genes are TRBV7-6 and TRBJ2-1; perhaps TRBD2 as D (5 bases). The CDR3 is made up of 16 amino acids. Germline CDR1 SGHVS, CDR2 FNYEAQ. V was pared by 5 bases and J by 4 bases, with 18 bases between. The CDR3 loop is CASSLFLGAAYNEQFF. The CDR3 region has the DNA TGTGCCAGCAGCCTATTCTTGGGAGCGGCGTACAATGAGCAGTTCTTC.

The chain uses TRBV28 and TRBJ2-1, with D possibly being TRBD2 (6 bases). Germline CDR1 MDHEN, CDR2 SYDVKM. Trimming pared 1 base from V and 8 bases from J, leaving 18 bases between. CDR3 length: 16 amino acids. CDR3 nucleotides: TGTGCCAGCAGTTTATTCGGGGGATTTAATCGGGATGAGCAGTTCTTC. This translates into CASSLFGGFNRDEQFF.

The chain links TRBV29-1 to TRBJ2-3; 10 positions agree with TRBD1. V was clipped by 6 bases and J by 5 bases; unmatched bases: 5. CDR3 size: 13 residues. Germline V gene lookup returns CDR1 SQVTM and CDR2 ANQGSEA. CDR3 loop: CSVGQGIGDTQYF. The CDR3 nucleotides are TGCAGCGTGGGACAGGGGATTGGAGATACGCAGTATTTT.

The chain links TRBV7-3 to TRBJ2-2; 10 bases fit TRBD2. The J segment lost 7 bases and the V segment lost 5 bases, leaving 13 bases of the junction unmatched. Germline V gene sequence: CDR1 SGHTA, CDR2 FQGTGA. The CDR3 consists of 17 residues. The CDR3 sequence is CASSPHSGGLNVGELFF. CDR3 nucleotides: TGTGCCAGCAGCCCCCATAGCGGGGGGCTCAACGTCGGGGAGCTGTTTTTT.

The chain links TRBV27 to TRBJ1-1; D is perhaps TRBD1 (5 bases). This CDR3 contains 13 residues. Trimming left V 7 bases short and J 1 base short, with 10 bases between. Germline V gene lookup returns CDR1 MNHEY and CDR2 SMNVEV (reference sequence). CDR3 sequence (DNA): TGTGCCAGCACAAAAACAGGGAACACTGAAGCTTTCTTT. Translating it yields CASTKTGNTEAFF.

The chain couples TRBV18 to TRBJ2-2; 7 bases line up with TRBD2. This CDR3 region has 17 residues. With V trimmed by 3 bases and J by 1 base, 8 bases remained unmatched. Germline V gene data show CDR1 as KGHSH and CDR2 as LQKENI. Here the CDR3 DNA reads TGTGCCAGCTCACCCTCCCTAGCGGCAGTGAACACCGGGGAGCTGTTTTTT. Its protein product is CASSPSLAAVNTGELFF.

The genes are TRBV4-1 and TRBJ2-1; D is possibly TRBD1 or TRBD2 (6 bases each). V shed 2 bases and J shed 13 bases, with 15 bases lying between them. Germline CDR1 is MGHRA and CDR2 is YSYEKL. This CDR3 contains 13 residues. CDR3 loop: CASSQFIGGLQFF. CDR3 sequence (DNA): TGCGCCAGCAGCCAATTTATCGGGGGCCTTCAGTTCTTC.

CDR3 amino acids: CSASSFSYEQYF. Here the CDR3 DNA reads TGCAGTGCTAGTTCTTTCTCCTACGAGCAGTACTTC. The chain recombines TRBV20-1 with TRBJ2-7; D is undetermined. V was clipped by 3 bases and J by 0 bases, with 6 bases between them. The CDR3 is 12 amino acids. Germline V lookup: CDR1 DFQATT, CDR2 SNEGSKA (reference sequence).